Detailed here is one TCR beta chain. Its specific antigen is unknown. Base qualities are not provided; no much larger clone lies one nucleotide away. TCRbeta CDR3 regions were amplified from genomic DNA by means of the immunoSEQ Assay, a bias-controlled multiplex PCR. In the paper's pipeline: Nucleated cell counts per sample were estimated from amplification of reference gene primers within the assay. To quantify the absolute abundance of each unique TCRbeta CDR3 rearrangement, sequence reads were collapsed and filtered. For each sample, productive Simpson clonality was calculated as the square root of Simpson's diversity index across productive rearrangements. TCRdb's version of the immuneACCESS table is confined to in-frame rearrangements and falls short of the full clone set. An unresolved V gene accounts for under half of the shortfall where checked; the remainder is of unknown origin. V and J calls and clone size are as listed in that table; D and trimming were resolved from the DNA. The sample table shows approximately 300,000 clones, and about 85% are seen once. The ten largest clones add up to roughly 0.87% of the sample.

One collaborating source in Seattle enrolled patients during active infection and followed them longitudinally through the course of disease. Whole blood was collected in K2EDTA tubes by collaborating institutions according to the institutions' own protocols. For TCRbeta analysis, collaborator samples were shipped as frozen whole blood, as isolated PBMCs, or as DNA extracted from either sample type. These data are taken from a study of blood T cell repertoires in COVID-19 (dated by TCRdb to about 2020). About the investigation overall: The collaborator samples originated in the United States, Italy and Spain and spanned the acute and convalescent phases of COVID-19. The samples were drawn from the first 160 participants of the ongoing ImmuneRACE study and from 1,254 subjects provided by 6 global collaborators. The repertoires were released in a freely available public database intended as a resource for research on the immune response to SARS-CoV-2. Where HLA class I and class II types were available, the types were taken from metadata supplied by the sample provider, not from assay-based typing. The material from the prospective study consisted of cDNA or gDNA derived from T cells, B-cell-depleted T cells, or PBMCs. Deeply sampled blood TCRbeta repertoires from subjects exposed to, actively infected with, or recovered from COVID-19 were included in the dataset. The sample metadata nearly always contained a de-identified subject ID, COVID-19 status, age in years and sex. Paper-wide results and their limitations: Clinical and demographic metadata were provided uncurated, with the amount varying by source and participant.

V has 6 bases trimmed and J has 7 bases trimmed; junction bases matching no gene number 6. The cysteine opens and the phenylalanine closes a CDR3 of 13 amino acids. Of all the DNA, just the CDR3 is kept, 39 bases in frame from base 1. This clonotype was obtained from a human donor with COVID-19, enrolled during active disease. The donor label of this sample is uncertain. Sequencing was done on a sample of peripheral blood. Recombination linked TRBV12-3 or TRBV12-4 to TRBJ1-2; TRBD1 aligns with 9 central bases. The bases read TGTGCCAGCAGGGCTCGGGACAGGGCTGGCTACACCTTC. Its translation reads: CASRARDRAGYTF.